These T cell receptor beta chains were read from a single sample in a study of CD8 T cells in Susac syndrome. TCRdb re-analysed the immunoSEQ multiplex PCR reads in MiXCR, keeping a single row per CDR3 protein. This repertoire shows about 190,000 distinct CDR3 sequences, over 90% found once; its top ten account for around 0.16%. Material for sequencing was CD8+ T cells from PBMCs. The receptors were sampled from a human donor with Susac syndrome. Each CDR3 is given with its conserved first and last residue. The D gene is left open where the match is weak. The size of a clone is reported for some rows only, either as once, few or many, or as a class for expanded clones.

CDR3aa: CASSITLTDRSRHIF; CDR3nt: TGTGCCAGCAGTATTACACTCACCGATCGTTCCCGACACATCTTC; abundance: .; v_gene: TRBV6-5; d_gene: .; j_gene: TRBJ1-2
CDR3aa: CASGGQLYGVLWNSPLHF; CDR3nt: TGTGCCAGCGGGGGACAGCTATATGGGGTACTATGGAATTCACCCCTCCACTTT; abundance: .; v_gene: TRBV6-2/TRBV6-3; d_gene: TRBD1; j_gene: TRBJ1-6
CDR3aa: CSASGRGSSYNEQFF; CDR3nt: TGCAGTGCTAGCGGACGCGGGAGCTCCTACAATGAGCAGTTCTTC; abundance: .; v_gene: TRBV20-1; d_gene: TRBD2; j_gene: TRBJ2-1
CDR3aa: CSVEVSRNEQFF; CDR3nt: TGCAGCGTTGAAGTTAGTAGGAATGAGCAGTTCTTC; abundance: .; v_gene: TRBV29-1; d_gene: .; j_gene: TRBJ2-1
CDR3aa: CASSLPPGAEGNTIYF; CDR3nt: TGTGCCAGCAGCCTCCCCCCAGGGGCGGAAGGAAACACCATATATTTT; abundance: .; v_gene: TRBV9; d_gene: .; j_gene: TRBJ1-3
CDR3aa: CASIRRASGPDTQYF; CDR3nt: TGTGCCAGCATTAGACGGGCTAGCGGGCCAGATACGCAGTATTTT; abundance: .; v_gene: TRBV2; d_gene: TRBD2; j_gene: TRBJ2-3
CDR3aa: CAWVSATNEKLFF; CDR3nt: TGTGCCTGGGTTTCAGCAACTAATGAAAAACTGTTTTTT; abundance: .; v_gene: TRBV30; d_gene: .; j_gene: TRBJ1-4
CDR3aa: CSARVVGQGQSPLHF; CDR3nt: TGCAGTGCTAGAGTGGTCGGACAGGGACAATCACCCCTCCACTTT; abundance: .; v_gene: TRBV20-1; d_gene: TRBD1; j_gene: TRBJ1-6
CDR3aa: CASSQDKGYEQYF; CDR3nt: TGCGCCAGCAGCCAAGATAAGGGCTACGAGCAGTACTTC; abundance: once; v_gene: TRBV4-1; d_gene: .; j_gene: TRBJ2-7
CDR3aa: CASSQAGRGHYGYTF; CDR3nt: TGTGCCAGCAGCCAAGCGGGCAGGGGACACTATGGCTACACCTTC; abundance: .; v_gene: TRBV14; d_gene: .; j_gene: TRBJ1-2
CDR3aa: CASSLGGISSYEQYF; CDR3nt: TGTGCCAGCAGCTTAGGGGGAATAAGCTCCTACGAGCAGTACTTC; abundance: .; v_gene: TRBV7-2; d_gene: .; j_gene: TRBJ2-7
CDR3aa: CASSQVPGTGMNSPLHF; CDR3nt: TGCGCCAGCAGCCAAGTCCCCGGGACAGGGATGAACTCACCCCTCCACTTT; abundance: .; v_gene: TRBV4-1; d_gene: TRBD1; j_gene: TRBJ1-6
CDR3aa: CASSHSRGGGTYNEQFF; CDR3nt: TGCGCCAGCAGCCATTCGAGGGGGGGAGGAACTTACAATGAGCAGTTCTTC; abundance: .; v_gene: TRBV4-1; d_gene: .; j_gene: TRBJ2-1
CDR3aa: CASSPSPNEQFF; CDR3nt: TGTGCCAGCAGCCCATCGCCGAATGAGCAGTTCTTC; abundance: .; v_gene: TRBV9; d_gene: .; j_gene: TRBJ2-1
CDR3aa: CASIAGGLPETQYF; CDR3nt: TGTGCCAGCATAGCGGGGGGGCTCCCAGAGACCCAGTACTTC; abundance: once; v_gene: TRBV7-9; d_gene: TRBD2; j_gene: TRBJ2-5
CDR3aa: CASSSLRPTDEQYF; CDR3nt: TGCGCCAGCAGCTCACTTAGACCGACAGACGAGCAGTACTTC; abundance: .; v_gene: TRBV5-1; d_gene: .; j_gene: TRBJ2-7
CDR3aa: CSARDIGLAGGLGEQFF; CDR3nt: TGCAGTGCTAGAGATATCGGACTAGCGGGAGGGCTTGGTGAGCAGTTCTTC; abundance: .; v_gene: TRBV20-1; d_gene: TRBD2; j_gene: TRBJ2-1
CDR3aa: CAWSVGPQPQHF; CDR3nt: TGTGCCTGGAGTGTAGGTCCTCAGCCCCAGCATTTT; abundance: .; v_gene: TRBV30; d_gene: .; j_gene: TRBJ1-5
CDR3aa: CASSLLGRGYGYTF; CDR3nt: TGTGCCAGCAGTCTGTTGGGCCGAGGCTATGGCTACACCTTC; abundance: .; v_gene: TRBV27; d_gene: .; j_gene: TRBJ1-2
CDR3aa: CASKDLAGVEFF; CDR3nt: TGTGCCAGCAAAGATTTAGCGGGAGTGGAGTTCTTC; abundance: .; v_gene: TRBV6-6; d_gene: TRBD2; j_gene: TRBJ2-1
CDR3aa: CASSGEDRGLSYEQYF; CDR3nt: TGTGCCAGCAGCGGGGAGGACAGGGGGCTCTCCTACGAGCAGTACTTC; abundance: .; v_gene: TRBV13; d_gene: TRBD1; j_gene: TRBJ2-7
CDR3aa: CSAREGVGTDTQYF; CDR3nt: TGCAGTGCTAGAGAGGGAGTTGGCACAGATACGCAGTATTTT; abundance: .; v_gene: TRBV20-1; d_gene: .; j_gene: TRBJ2-3
CDR3aa: CSASRTEETQYF; CDR3nt: TGCAGTGCTAGTAGGACAGAAGAGACCCAGTACTTC; abundance: .; v_gene: TRBV20-1; d_gene: .; j_gene: TRBJ2-5
CDR3aa: CASGDGSSYEQYF; CDR3nt: TGTGCCAGCGGGGACGGCAGCTCCTACGAGCAGTACTTC; abundance: .; v_gene: TRBV27; d_gene: .; j_gene: TRBJ2-7
CDR3aa: CASSYLEENTGELFF; CDR3nt: TGTGCCAGCAGTTATTTGGAGGAAAACACCGGGGAGCTGTTTTTT; abundance: .; v_gene: TRBV6-5; d_gene: .; j_gene: TRBJ2-2
CDR3aa: CASSNGGAGEAFF; CDR3nt: TGTGCCAGCAGTAATGGGGGGGCTGGTGAAGCTTTCTTT; abundance: .; v_gene: TRBV27; d_gene: .; j_gene: TRBJ1-1
CDR3aa: CASSALSRQETQYF; CDR3nt: TGTGCCAGCAGTGCCCTATCTAGACAAGAGACCCAGTACTTC; abundance: once; v_gene: TRBV25-1; d_gene: .; j_gene: TRBJ2-5
CDR3aa: CAIVGGRNEQFF; CDR3nt: TGTGCCATCGTGGGAGGCCGCAATGAGCAGTTCTTC; abundance: .; v_gene: TRBV28; d_gene: .; j_gene: TRBJ2-1
CDR3aa: CSARLANTGELFF; CDR3nt: TGCAGTGCACGTCTCGCGAACACCGGGGAGCTGTTTTTT; abundance: .; v_gene: TRBV20-1; d_gene: .; j_gene: TRBJ2-2
CDR3aa: CASSPPGGTQGTQYF; CDR3nt: TGTGCCAGCAGCCCCCCCGGTGGGACCCAGGGTACGCAGTATTTT; abundance: .; v_gene: TRBV11-2; d_gene: .; j_gene: TRBJ2-3
CDR3aa: CASSRDITDTQYF; CDR3nt: TGTGCCAGTAGCCGGGACATCACAGATACGCAGTATTTT; abundance: .; v_gene: TRBV19; d_gene: .; j_gene: TRBJ2-3
CDR3aa: CASSLLAVGRYEQYF; CDR3nt: TGTGCCAGCAGTTTACTTGCAGTTGGCCGCTACGAGCAGTACTTC; abundance: once; v_gene: TRBV27; d_gene: .; j_gene: TRBJ2-7
CDR3aa: CASSPPGRALYGYTF; CDR3nt: TGTGCCAGCAGTCCCCCGGGCAGGGCCCTCTATGGCTACACCTTC; abundance: once; v_gene: TRBV6-5; d_gene: .; j_gene: TRBJ1-2
CDR3aa: CASSGLAGLTMETQYF; CDR3nt: TGCGCCAGCAGTGGACTAGCGGGACTAACAATGGAGACCCAGTACTTC; abundance: .; v_gene: TRBV10-2; d_gene: TRBD2; j_gene: TRBJ2-5
CDR3aa: CASSPPGQGVQETQYF; CDR3nt: TGTGCCAGCAGCCCACCCGGACAGGGGGTACAAGAGACCCAGTACTTC; abundance: .; v_gene: TRBV9; d_gene: TRBD1; j_gene: TRBJ2-5
CDR3aa: CASSHGQGYEQYF; CDR3nt: TGTGCCAGCAGCCATGGACAGGGTTACGAGCAGTACTTC; abundance: few; v_gene: TRBV4-1; d_gene: TRBD1; j_gene: TRBJ2-7
CDR3aa: CASSLMNEQFF; CDR3nt: TGTGCCAGCAGCTTAATGAATGAGCAGTTCTTC; abundance: .; v_gene: TRBV11-2; d_gene: .; j_gene: TRBJ2-1
CDR3aa: CASSLEGGALSGANVLTF; CDR3nt: TGTGCCAGCAGCCTGGAGGGCGGTGCTCTATCTGGGGCCAACGTCCTGACTTTC; abundance: .; v_gene: TRBV7-3; d_gene: .; j_gene: TRBJ2-6
CDR3aa: CSVVRGLNTEAFF; CDR3nt: TGCAGCGTTGTCAGGGGATTGAACACTGAAGCTTTCTTT; abundance: few; v_gene: TRBV29-1; d_gene: .; j_gene: TRBJ1-1
CDR3aa: CASSPSGGAPGELFF; CDR3nt: TGTGCCAGCAGCCCTAGCGGGGGGGCTCCCGGGGAGCTGTTTTTT; abundance: .; v_gene: TRBV7-3; d_gene: TRBD2; j_gene: TRBJ2-2
CDR3aa: CASSLAGYGNTF; CDR3nt: TGTGCCAGCAGCTTAGCCGGGTATGGAAACACCTTC; abundance: .; v_gene: TRBV7-2; d_gene: .; j_gene: TRBJ1-2
CDR3aa: CASSFGAVGTGSYEQYF; CDR3nt: TGTGCCAGCAGTTTTGGTGCGGTCGGGACGGGGTCCTACGAGCAGTACTTC; abundance: .; v_gene: TRBV28; d_gene: .; j_gene: TRBJ2-7
CDR3aa: CASSLAEGRSYEQYF; CDR3nt: TGTGCCAGCAGCTTAGCCGAGGGGCGCTCCTACGAGCAGTACTTC; abundance: once; v_gene: TRBV11-2; d_gene: .; j_gene: TRBJ2-7
CDR3aa: CASSWADTYEQYF; CDR3nt: TGTGCCAGCAGTTGGGCAGATACCTACGAGCAGTACTTC; abundance: .; v_gene: TRBV27; d_gene: .; j_gene: TRBJ2-7
CDR3aa: CAISGSGQLENEQFF; CDR3nt: TGTGCCATCAGTGGTTCGGGACAGTTAGAGAATGAGCAGTTCTTC; abundance: .; v_gene: TRBV10-3; d_gene: TRBD1; j_gene: TRBJ2-1